This T cell receptor beta chain was recovered during a study of human T cells and chemical hapten exposure. A note on this clonotype: No antigen is known for it.

Time point: patch test 2, 6 weeks after DPC sensitization. Regarding treatment: therapeutic diphenylcyclopropenone sensitization with weekly scalp DPC. There are 15 residues in the CDR3. V lost 2 bases, J lost 5 bases, and 8 bases stayed unmatched. Germline V gene lookup returns CDR1 SGHRS and CDR2 YFSETQ. Authors' data handling: The number of TCRs in each sample had a median of about 100,000 and spanned roughly 20,000 to 750,000. TCRdb recomputed calls from the RACE reads with MiXCR, one row per CDR3 protein. Clone size and V and J calls follow TCRdb, not the original study. In the table there are 330,000 or so distinct CDR3 sequences, under 6.5% of which are singletons. Study-level results: Patch test score rose with PT1 expanded TCR count, significant at thresholds 8, 16 and 32, not 4.

The sample in question was whole blood, obtained in connection with sensitization to the hapten diphenylcyclopropenone (DPC). The TCR was taken from a woman younger than 30 with alopecia areata. Some clones in this sample may be carry-over from other donors' samples. The chain carries TRBV5-1 and TRBJ2-3, with 7 bases lining up with TRBD1. The CDR3 spells CASSFRLTGIDTQYF. The CDR3 nucleotides are TGCGCCAGCAGCTTTCGTTTGACAGGGATAGATACGCAGTATTTT.